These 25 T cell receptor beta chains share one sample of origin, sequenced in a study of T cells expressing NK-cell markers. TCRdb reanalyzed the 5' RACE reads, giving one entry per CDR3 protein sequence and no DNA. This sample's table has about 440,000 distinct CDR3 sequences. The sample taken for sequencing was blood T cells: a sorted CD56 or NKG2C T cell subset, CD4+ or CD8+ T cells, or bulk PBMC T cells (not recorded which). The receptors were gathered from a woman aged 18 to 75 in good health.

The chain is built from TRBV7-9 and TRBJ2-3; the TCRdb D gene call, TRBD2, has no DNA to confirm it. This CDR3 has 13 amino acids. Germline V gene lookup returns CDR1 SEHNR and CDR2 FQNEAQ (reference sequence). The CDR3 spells CASLPPSADTQYF.

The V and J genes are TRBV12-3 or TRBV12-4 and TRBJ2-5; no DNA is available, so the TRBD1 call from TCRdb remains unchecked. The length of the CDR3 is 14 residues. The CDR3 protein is CASTALAGTGAQYF.

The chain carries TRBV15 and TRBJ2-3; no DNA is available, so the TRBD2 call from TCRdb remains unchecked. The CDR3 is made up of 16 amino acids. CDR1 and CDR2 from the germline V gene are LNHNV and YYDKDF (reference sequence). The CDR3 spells CATSSRGGRNTDTQYF.

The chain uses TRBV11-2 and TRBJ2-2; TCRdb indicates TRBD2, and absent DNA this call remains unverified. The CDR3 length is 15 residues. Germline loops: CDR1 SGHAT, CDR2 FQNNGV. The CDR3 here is CASSLGGIRAGELFF.

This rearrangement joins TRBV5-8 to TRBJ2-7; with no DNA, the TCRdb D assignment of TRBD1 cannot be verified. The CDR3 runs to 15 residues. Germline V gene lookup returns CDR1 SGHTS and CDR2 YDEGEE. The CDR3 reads CASRAGQGMWNEQYF.

CDR3 amino acids: CASSQVPNEQFF. This chain connects TRBV4-3 to TRBJ2-1. The germline CDR1 and CDR2 sequences are LGHNA and YSLEER. This CDR3 comprises 12 residues.

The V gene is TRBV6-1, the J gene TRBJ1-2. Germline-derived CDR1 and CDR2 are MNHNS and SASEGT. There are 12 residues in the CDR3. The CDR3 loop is CASSETEYGYTF.

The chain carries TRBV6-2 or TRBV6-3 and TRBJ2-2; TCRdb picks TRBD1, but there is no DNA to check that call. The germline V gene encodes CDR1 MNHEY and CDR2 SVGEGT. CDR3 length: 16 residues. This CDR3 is CASTPRGQRRSGELFF.

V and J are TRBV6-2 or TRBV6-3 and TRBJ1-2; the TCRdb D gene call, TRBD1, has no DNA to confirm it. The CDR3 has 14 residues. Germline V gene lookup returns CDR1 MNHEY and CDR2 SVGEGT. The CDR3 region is CASTGDRGDYGYTF.

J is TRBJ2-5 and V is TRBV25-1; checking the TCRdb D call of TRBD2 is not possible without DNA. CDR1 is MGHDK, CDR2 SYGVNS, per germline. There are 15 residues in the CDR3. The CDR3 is CASSLAGAGGETQYF.

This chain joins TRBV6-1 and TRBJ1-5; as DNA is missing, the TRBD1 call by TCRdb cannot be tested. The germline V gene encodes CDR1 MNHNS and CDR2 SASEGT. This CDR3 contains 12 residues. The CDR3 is CAAAGTRQPQHF.

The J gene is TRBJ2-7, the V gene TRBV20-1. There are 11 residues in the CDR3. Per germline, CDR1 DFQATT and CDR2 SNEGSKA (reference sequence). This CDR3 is CSARTADEQYF.

Here the CDR3 reads CASSFGTGPSGNTIYF. The gene calls are TRBV5-1 and TRBJ1-3; TCRdb indicates TRBD1, and absent DNA this call remains unverified. The CDR3 is 16 amino acids. CDR1 and CDR2 (germline): SGHRS, YFSETQ.

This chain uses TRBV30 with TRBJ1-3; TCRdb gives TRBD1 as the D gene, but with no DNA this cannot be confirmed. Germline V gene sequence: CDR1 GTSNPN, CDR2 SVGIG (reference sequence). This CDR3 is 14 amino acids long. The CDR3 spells CAWSVRQGFNTIYF.

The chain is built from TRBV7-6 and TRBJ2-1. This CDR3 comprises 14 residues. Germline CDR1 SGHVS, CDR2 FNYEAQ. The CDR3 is CASSSSNLLVEQFF.

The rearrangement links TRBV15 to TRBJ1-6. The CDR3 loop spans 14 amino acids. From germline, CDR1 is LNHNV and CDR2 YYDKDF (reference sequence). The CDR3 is CATSRDPRNSPLHF.

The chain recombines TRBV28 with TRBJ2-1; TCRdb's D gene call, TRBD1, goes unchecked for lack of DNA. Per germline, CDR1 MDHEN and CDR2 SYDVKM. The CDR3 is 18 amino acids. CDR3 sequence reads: CASSLSLQGDPSYNEQFF.

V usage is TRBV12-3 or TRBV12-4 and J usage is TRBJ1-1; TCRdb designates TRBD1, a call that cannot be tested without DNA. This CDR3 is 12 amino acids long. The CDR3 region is CASSQNRGGAFF.

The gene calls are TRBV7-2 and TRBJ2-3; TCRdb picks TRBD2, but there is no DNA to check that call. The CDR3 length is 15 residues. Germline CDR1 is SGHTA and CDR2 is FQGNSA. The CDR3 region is CASSPDYLSTDTQYF.

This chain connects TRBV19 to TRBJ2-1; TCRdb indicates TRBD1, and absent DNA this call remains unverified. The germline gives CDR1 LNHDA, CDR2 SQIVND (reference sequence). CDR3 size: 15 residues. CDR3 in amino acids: CASSSSGALGDEQFF.

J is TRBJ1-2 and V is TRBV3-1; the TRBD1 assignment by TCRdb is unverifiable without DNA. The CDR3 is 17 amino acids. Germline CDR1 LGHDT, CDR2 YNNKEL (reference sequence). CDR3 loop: CASSQDHPTGAVYGYTF. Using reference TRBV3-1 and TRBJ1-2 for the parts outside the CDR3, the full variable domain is DTAVSQTPKYLVTQMGNDKSIKCEQNLGHDTMYWYKQDSKKFLKIMFSYNNKELIINETVPNRFSPKSPDKAHLNLHINSLELGDSAVYFCASSQDHPTGAVYGYTFGSGTRLTVV.

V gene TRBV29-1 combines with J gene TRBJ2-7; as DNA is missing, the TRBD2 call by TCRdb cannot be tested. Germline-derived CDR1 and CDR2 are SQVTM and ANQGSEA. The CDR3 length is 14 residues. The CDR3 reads CSVVRTSGTYEQYF.

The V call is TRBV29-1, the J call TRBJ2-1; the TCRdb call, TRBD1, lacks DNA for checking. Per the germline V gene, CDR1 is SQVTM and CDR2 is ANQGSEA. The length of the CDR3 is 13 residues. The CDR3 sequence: CSVEQGGPNEQFF.

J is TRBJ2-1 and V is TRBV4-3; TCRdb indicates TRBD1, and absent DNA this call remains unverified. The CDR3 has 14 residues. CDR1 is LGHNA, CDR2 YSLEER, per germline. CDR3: CASSHRQGYNEQFF.

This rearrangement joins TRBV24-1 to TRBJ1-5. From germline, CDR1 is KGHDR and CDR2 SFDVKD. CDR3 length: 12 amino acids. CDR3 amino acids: CATSDQNQPQHF.